This T cell receptor beta chain was obtained from a study of T cell repertoires and Cas9 in healthy adults. Study background: SpCas9-reactive CD4 and CD8 T cells were characterized for potency, cytotoxicity and lineage.

To note about this clone: The antigen is not known.

The CDR3 sequence is 15 residues long. V was clipped by 7 bases and J by 7 bases; unmatched bases: 13. Germline loops: CDR1 SQVTM, CDR2 ANQGSEA. Findings of the study overall: SpCas9-reactive effector T cells were reportedly restrained in vitro by SpCas9-reactive regulatory T cells.

Profiling relied on immunoSEQ multiplex PCR, and the TCRdb table lists in-frame clones only, not all of them. Among 20,000 to 25,000 clones, roughly 90% were seen once, and the ten largest hold roughly 0.7%. Sequencing was performed on CD4+ effector T cells (CD127+, CD25-, CD137-, CD154-) from PBMCs; culture status not recorded. This receptor was taken from a human donor in good health. The V gene is TRBV29-1, the J gene TRBJ1-6, with 7 bases identical to TRBD1. The CDR3 coding sequence is TGCAGCGCCTCTACCTCTCGGACAGGCAATTCACCCCTCCACTTT. Encoded protein: CSASTSRTGNSPLHF.